This is a list of T cell receptor beta chains from one sample in a study of cytomegalovirus exposure and HLA in healthy donors. The protocol was immunoSEQ multiplex PCR, while the TCRdb copy is restricted to in-frame clones and leaves out a portion. Counted here are about 150,000 clones, 77% occurring once; the ten biggest clones make up approximately 1.3%. Source material: PBMCs. The receptors stem from a woman in her 30s in good health and CMV-seropositive. Each CDR3 is given with its conserved first and last residue. D genes are given only for firm matches. The size entry is marked missing in some rows and otherwise reads once, few, many or a size class.

d_call,v_call,clone_size,j_call,cdr3_nt,cdr3_aa
-,TRBV28,-,TRBJ2-5,TGTGCCAGCAGTTCGGAGACCCAGTACTTC,CASSSETQYF
TRBD2,TRBV5-4,once,TRBJ2-1,TGTGCCAGCAGCTCGAAGGTATTAGCGGGAGTAAATGAGCAGTTCTTC,CASSSKVLAGVNEQFF
TRBD1,TRBV6-5,-,TRBJ1-2,TGTGCCAGCAGTTGGGACAGGGGATTGCTGGGCTACACCTTC,CASSWDRGLLGYTF
TRBD2,TRBV9,-,TRBJ2-2,TGTGCCAGCAGCGTAGGGTTAGCGGGAGTGAGGACCGGGGAGCTGTTTTTT,CASSVGLAGVRTGELFF
-,TRBV5-1,-,TRBJ2-3,TGCGCCAGCAGCATATCGGGATTCGCGGGAGATACGCAGTATTTT,CASSISGFAGDTQYF
TRBD1,TRBV30,-,TRBJ2-7,TGTGCCTGGAGTGGGACAGGGGCGCGGGAGCAGTACTTC,CAWSGTGAREQYF
-,TRBV7-6,-,TRBJ1-2,TGTGCCAGCAGCTTAGAACAGGGTGGAGGCTACACCTTC,CASSLEQGGGYTF
-,TRBV28,-,TRBJ1-5,TGTGCCAGCAGTTTAACTGGGAGCGCGGGGGCCCAGCATTTT,CASSLTGSAGAQHF
TRBD2,TRBV25-1,-,TRBJ2-7,TGTGCCAGCAGTGAACCTCAGACTAGCGGGAGATACGAGCAGTACTTC,CASSEPQTSGRYEQYF
TRBD1,TRBV5-1,-,TRBJ1-5,TGCGCCAGCAGCTTGACAGGGGATCAGCCCCAGCATTTT,CASSLTGDQPQHF
-,TRBV29-1,-,TRBJ2-3,TGCAGCGTCGAAGGTCGCGGGGTGGGAGATACGCAGTATTTT,CSVEGRGVGDTQYF
-,TRBV25-1,-,TRBJ2-7,TGTGCCAGCAGTCCCAACTACGAGCAGTACTTC,CASSPNYEQYF
-,TRBV15,-,TRBJ2-2,TGTGCCACCAGCAGCGCAGACAGCTACACCGGGGAGCTGTTTTTT,CATSSADSYTGELFF
-,TRBV4-1,-,TRBJ1-1,TGCGCCAGCAGCCAAGTTCCGGCTGAAGCTTTCTTT,CASSQVPAEAFF
-,TRBV25-1,-,TRBJ1-4,TGTGCCAGCAGTGAACAAAGGACATCAACTAATGAAAAACTGTTTTTT,CASSEQRTSTNEKLFF
-,TRBV9,-,TRBJ2-2,TGTGCCAGCAGCGCTCGGGACTTGTCGAACACCGGGGAGCTGTTTTTT,CASSARDLSNTGELFF
-,TRBV7-8,-,TRBJ2-1,TGTGCCAGCAGCTTAGCGGGAGTAGGTTCCGGTGAGCAGTTCTTC,CASSLAGVGSGEQFF
TRBD1,TRBV5-8,-,TRBJ1-1,TGTGCCAGCAGCTTTAATTCCGGGACAGGGGTGAACACTGAAGCTTTCTTT,CASSFNSGTGVNTEAFF
-,TRBV21-1,-,TRBJ1-2,TGTGCCAGCAGCAACAAGGGGCTGGATTATGGCTACACCTTC,CASSNKGLDYGYTF
-,TRBV14,-,TRBJ2-7,TGTGCCAGCAGCCAAGATTCCTGGTACCAGGTGTACGAGCAGTACTTC,CASSQDSWYQVYEQYF
-,TRBV5-4,-,TRBJ1-1,TGTGCCAGCAGCCGGGAGCCGAACACTGAAGCTTTCTTT,CASSREPNTEAFF
-,TRBV7-7,-,TRBJ2-7,TGTGCCAGCAGTCCCATGGACACCTCCTACGAGCAGTACTTC,CASSPMDTSYEQYF
-,TRBV21-1,-,TRBJ2-2,TGTGCCAGCAGCCCCCCTTGGAGGGACAGGGTGCGCGCCGGGGAGCTGTTTTTT,CASSPPWRDRVRAGELFF
-,TRBV7-9,once,TRBJ2-7,TGTGCCAGCGGCAACTCCTACGAGCAGTACTTC,CASGNSYEQYF
-,TRBV7-2,-,TRBJ2-7,TGTGCCAGCAGCTCGTACAACCCTTATTCCGGGGACTACGAGCAGTACTTC,CASSSYNPYSGDYEQYF
-,TRBV20-1,few,TRBJ1-2,TGCAGTGCCCCGGGTCCGACCTTC,CSAPGPTF
TRBD2,TRBV4-1,few,TRBJ2-1,TGCGCCAGCAGCCAAGAAAGCGGGAGGGCCTACAATGAGCAGTTCTTC,CASSQESGRAYNEQFF
TRBD1,TRBV6-6,-,TRBJ2-2,TGTGCCAGCAGTTATTCCACCTTACAGGGGTCCGGGGAGCTGTTTTTT,CASSYSTLQGSGELFF
-,TRBV6-5,-,TRBJ1-2,TGTGCCATAAGGGGGGGGCGTGGCTACACCTTC,CAIRGGRGYTF
-,TRBV18,-,TRBJ2-1,TGTGCCAGCTCACCACGGCAGATACGGGGCCAAACAGGGAGTGAGCAGTTCTTC,CASSPRQIRGQTGSEQFF
TRBD1,TRBV5-1,-,TRBJ1-2,TGCGCCAGCAGACTGACAGGGGGCGACTATGGCTACACCTTC,CASRLTGGDYGYTF
TRBD2,TRBV7-2,once,TRBJ2-1,TGTGCCAGCAGCTTAGTTGCGGGAGGGTACAATGAGCAGTTCTTC,CASSLVAGGYNEQFF
-,TRBV5-6,-,TRBJ2-6,TGTGCCAGCAGCCCTGGCGGGCGCTCTGGGGCCAACGTCCTGACTTTC,CASSPGGRSGANVLTF
TRBD2,TRBV5-4,-,TRBJ2-3,TGTGCCAGCAGCTTGGGACTAGCGGAAGGCACAGATACGCAGTATTTT,CASSLGLAEGTDTQYF
-,TRBV7-8,-,TRBJ1-1,TGTGCCAGCAGCGCTAGGTATATAACCGCGGATACTGAAGCTTTCTTT,CASSARYITADTEAFF
-,TRBV28,-,TRBJ2-7,TGTGCCAGCAGTTCAAGCGGACAGAGCTCCTACGAGCAGTACTTC,CASSSSGQSSYEQYF
-,TRBV5-6,few,TRBJ2-7,TGTGCCAGCAGCTTGAGCTTTTCACAGGGGGGGGACGAGCAGTACTTC,CASSLSFSQGGDEQYF
TRBD2,TRBV7-2,-,TRBJ2-5,TGTGCCAGCAGCATCATAGCGGGAGGGCAAGAGACCCAGTACTTC,CASSIIAGGQETQYF
TRBD2,TRBV11-3,-,TRBJ2-7,TGTGCCAGCAGCCTCTCAGCGGGATCGGCCTACGAGCAGTACTTC,CASSLSAGSAYEQYF
TRBD2,TRBV7-2,-,TRBJ2-7,TGTGCCAGCAGCTTAGTTGGTAGCGGGAGCCAGTACGAGCAGTACTTC,CASSLVGSGSQYEQYF
TRBD1,TRBV7-6,-,TRBJ2-1,TGTGCCAGCAGCTTAGCACCGGGACAGGGGAATGAGCAGTTCTTC,CASSLAPGQGNEQFF
-,TRBV6-5,-,TRBJ2-2,TGTGCCAGCAGTTTTTCCCCAGGGGAGCTGTTTTTT,CASSFSPGELFF
-,TRBV6-5,-,TRBJ1-1,TGTGCCAGCAGTTACGATGGGCAGGTGAACACTGAAGCTTTCTTT,CASSYDGQVNTEAFF
TRBD2,TRBV5-4,-,TRBJ2-1,TGTGCCAGCAGCCCAGGGGGACTAGCGGGAGGATTAGATGAGCAGTTCTTC,CASSPGGLAGGLDEQFF
-,TRBV7-8,-,TRBJ2-7,TGTGCCAGCAGCTTAGGCCGAGACTACGAGCAGTACTTC,CASSLGRDYEQYF
-,TRBV28,once,TRBJ1-2,TGTGCCAGCAGTCACGTCGTTGGAGGGGCGGACTATGGCTACACCTTC,CASSHVVGGADYGYTF
-,TRBV30,few,TRBJ1-5,TGTGCCTGGAGTGCAGGGGATGACCAGCCCCAGCATTTT,CAWSAGDDQPQHF
-,TRBV6-6,-,TRBJ2-3,TGTGCCAGCACACATGGTGGCGGTCTCACAGATACGCAGTATTTT,CASTHGGGLTDTQYF